These 15 T cell receptor beta chains were all obtained from the same sample, sequenced in a study of blood T cell repertoires in COVID-19 (dated by TCRdb to the early 2020s). The library was obtained by the immunoSEQ multiplex PCR assay. Entries here come from immuneACCESS through TCRdb and include only in-frame sequences with V and J called. Some clones fail to appear in such tables; in the studies checked, an unresolved V gene covers under half of the shortfall, and the cause of the remainder is unknown. This sample has under 75,000 clones in its table, and less than 90% of those were observed once. Around 15% of the sample belongs to the ten largest clones. The specimen was peripheral blood. These TCRs come from a man between 60 and 70 years old with COVID-19, enrolled during active disease.

The sample holds a few counts of this clone. The J gene is TRBJ2-7, the V gene TRBV1; TRBD1 was called by the table and not checked on the DNA. TRBV1 constitutes a pseudogene. The CDR3 runs to 18 residues. CDR3 DNA: TGCACCAGCAGCCCTAAATCCCGAAGGCAGGTTCCATCCTACGAGCAGTACTTC. Amino acids: CTSSPKSRRQVPSYEQYF.

V is TRBV5-4 and J is TRBJ1-6; D call uncertain. V was trimmed by 2 bases and J by 5 bases, leaving 11 bases between them. The V gene's germline CDR1 is SGHNT and CDR2 YYREEE (reference sequence). This CDR3 has 15 amino acids. The CDR3, as DNA: TGTGCCAGCAGCTTCGTAGCGGGGAATAATTCACCCCTCCACTTT. Its translation is CASSFVAGNNSPLHF. Full variable domain (missing parts from reference TRBV5-4 and TRBJ1-6): ETGVTQSPTHLIKTRGQQVTLRCSSQSGHNTVSWYQQALGQGPQFIFQYYREEENGRGNFPPRFSGLQFPNYSSELNVNALELDDSALYLCASSFVAGNNSPLHFGNGTRLTVT.

The V and J genes are TRBV20-1 and TRBJ1-2, with a tentative D call TRBD1 (6 bases). With 0 bases removed from V and 8 bases from J, the gap between germline ends came to 7 bases. Germline V gene lookup returns CDR1 DFQATT and CDR2 SNEGSKA (reference sequence). This CDR3 comprises 11 residues. In DNA, the CDR3 is TGCAGTGCTAGAGAGGGGGCCGGCTACACCTTC. It encodes CSAREGAGYTF.

The chain links TRBV24-1 to TRBJ2-6; TRBD2 agrees at 8 bases. CDR1 KGHDR and CDR2 SFDVKD come from the germline V gene. Unmatched junction bases numbered 14, after V lost 5 bases and J lost 3 bases. This CDR3 spans 19 amino acids. CDR3 sequence: CATSVKVWISGVGANVLTF. In DNA form, the CDR3 reads TGTGCCACCAGTGTAAAGGTCTGGATTAGCGGGGTTGGGGCCAACGTCCTGACTTTC.

This sequence joins TRBV3-1 (or the pseudogene TRBV3-2) and TRBJ1-1, with 7 bases that match TRBD1. Losses at the gene ends were 1 base for V and 4 bases for J; bases not matched to a gene: 3. Germline-derived CDR1 and CDR2 are LGHDT and YNNKEL (reference sequence). This CDR3 contains 14 residues. This chain's CDR3 is CASSQGNRGTEAFF. DNA of the CDR3: TGTGCCAGCAGCCAAGGTAACAGGGGCACTGAAGCTTTCTTT.

The J gene is TRBJ2-3, the V gene TRBV6-2 or TRBV6-3, with 10 nucleotides matching TRBD1. There are 15 residues in the CDR3. Germline CDR1 reads MNHEY; CDR2 reads SVGEGT. J was trimmed by 4 bases and V by 2 bases; bases with no gene match: 3. CDR3 residues: CASSYPGTGADTQYF. CDR3 bases: TGTGCCAGCAGTTACCCCGGGACAGGGGCAGATACGCAGTATTTT.

The chain recombines TRBV27 with TRBJ1-2; D is perhaps TRBD1 (5 bases). Trimming removed 3 bases from V and 3 bases from J, with 8 bases in between. The germline V gene has CDR1 MNHEY and CDR2 SMNVEV (reference sequence). The CDR3 extends over 13 amino acids. As DNA, the CDR3 is TGTGCCAGCAGTTTGGGGGGGGACTATGGCTACACCTTC. Translating it yields CASSLGGDYGYTF.

The chain combines TRBV7-2 with TRBJ2-7; 10 positions agree with TRBD2. The trim removed 3 bases at V and 2 bases at J, leaving 7 bases unmatched. Per germline, CDR1 SGHTA and CDR2 FQGNSA. There are 16 residues in the CDR3. CDR3: CASSLDSGGSPYEQYF. The CDR3 DNA reads TGTGCCAGCAGCTTGGATAGCGGGGGGTCCCCCTACGAGCAGTACTTC.

This chain joins TRBV10-1 and TRBJ2-1, with D possibly matching TRBD2 (5 bases). Germline CDR1 reads WNHNN; CDR2 reads SYGVQD (reference sequence). Trimming removed 0 bases at V and 4 bases at J, with 10 bases between. This CDR3 spans 15 amino acids. The CDR3 DNA follows: TGCGCCAGCAGTGAGTCGAGTGGACTTTACAATGAGCAGTTCTTC. This codes for CASSESSGLYNEQFF.

The chain employs TRBV27 and TRBJ1-4; weak D call: TRBD1 (6 bases). The germline gives CDR1 MNHEY, CDR2 SMNVEV (reference sequence). V lost 8 bases and J 0 bases, leaving 7 bases between the germline ends. This CDR3 spans 13 amino acids. CDR3 sequence (DNA): TGTGCCAGCGGGGGCTCAACTAATGAAAAACTGTTTTTT. Residues: CASGGSTNEKLFF.

The V and J genes are TRBV7-7 and TRBJ2-1; the D gene is possibly TRBD2 (7 bases). Germline CDR1 and CDR2: SSHAT and FNYEAQ (reference sequence). The V end was cut by 1 base, the J end by 4 bases, with 11 bases between. This CDR3 has 15 amino acids. CDR3 amino acids: CASSLDRGAYNEQFF. In nucleotides, the CDR3 is TGTGCCAGCAGCTTAGACCGGGGGGCGTACAATGAGCAGTTCTTC.

V usage is TRBV30 and J usage is TRBJ1-1; TRBD1 might be the D (5 bases). The CDR3 has 12 amino acids. V lost 1 base and J lost 11, with 14 bases in between. Germline V gene lookup returns CDR1 GTSNPN and CDR2 SVGIG (reference sequence). CDR3 amino acids: CAWSGGGEGAFF. CDR3 DNA sequence: TGTGCCTGGAGTGGCGGAGGGGAAGGGGCTTTCTTT.

CDR3 DNA: TGTGCCAGCAGTGACCCCCCCTATGCGGGGGCGGGAAATGAGCAGTTCTTC. Amino acid sequence: CASSDPPYAGAGNEQFF. The chain recombines TRBV25-1 with TRBJ2-1, with D tentatively TRBD2 (7 bases). Trimming stripped 3 bases from V and 7 bases from J, with 22 bases between. From germline, CDR1 is MGHDK and CDR2 SYGVNS. The CDR3 spans 17 residues.

The chain is built from TRBV10-1 and TRBJ2-3, with 7 nucleotides matching TRBD1. V dropped 6 bases and J dropped 2; count of bases not matched to a gene: 2. The CDR3 has 13 residues. Germline-derived CDR1 and CDR2 are WNHNN and SYGVQD (reference sequence). CDR3: CASSTGDTDTQYF. CDR3 nucleotide sequence: TGCGCCAGCAGCACAGGGGACACAGATACGCAGTATTTT.

For this clone: One end of the junction does not line up with germline, which may come from a read error. The chain combines TRBV7-3 with TRBJ1-1; 8 bases are shared with TRBD1. The CDR3 is 14 amino acids. The germline CDR1 and CDR2 sequences are SGHTA and FQGTGA. In DNA, the CDR3 is TGTGCCAGCAGCATAACAGGGGGTAGCACTGAAGCTTTCTTT. It specifies CASSITGGSTEAFF. Complete variable domain (other parts from reference TRBV7-3 and TRBJ1-1): GAGVSQTPSNKVTEKGKYVELRCDPISGHTALYWYRQSLGQGPEFLIYFQGTGAADDSGLPNDRFFAVRPEGSVSTLKIQRTERGDSAVYLCASSITGGSTEAFFGQGTRLTVV.